Listed below are T cell receptor beta chains from one sample, sequenced in a study of blood T cell repertoires in COVID-19. Clones were read by immunoSEQ multiplex PCR, and TCRdb kept only the in-frame ones, dropping some. This table has roughly 200,000 clones, more than 80% appearing once. Sequencing used PBMCs or T cells enriched from blood (not recorded which). The receptors were gathered from a man in his forties who had recovered from COVID-19. The conserved cysteine and the conserved F or W are not part of the CDR3 here.

V gene	J gene	CDR3 protein
TRBV5-1	TRBJ2-2	ASSHGQEGRLF
TRBV14	TRBJ2-2	ASSPRFPGQGSTGELF
TRBV9	TRBJ1-2	ASSGIGVGYGYT
TRBV4-2	TRBJ1-1	ASKETLKGMNTEAF
TRBV3-1/TRBV3-2	TRBJ1-5	ASSPLSGQPQH
TRBV21-1	TRBJ2-3	ASSKISSGRTDTQY
TRBV5-6	TRBJ2-7	ASSQGQDALYEQY
TRBV9	TRBJ2-5	ASSDERGALETQY
TRBV5-1	TRBJ1-5	ASSFYPVNIQGELSNQPQH
TRBV25-1	TRBJ1-4	ASTLGAGEKLF
TRBV30	TRBJ2-4	ATQGSMENIQY
TRBV25-1	TRBJ2-5	ASSESRGGAGHFGTQY
TRBV5-1	TRBJ2-1	ASSTGTSGIREQF
TRBV10-3	TRBJ1-2	AISPDRGTNYGYT
TRBV19	TRBJ1-2	ASSQGQVSYGYT
TRBV12-3/TRBV12-4	TRBJ2-1	ATYRLAGNEQF
TRBV6-6	TRBJ1-2	ATFTGGDGYT
TRBV7-8	TRBJ1-3	ASSGDRDDAGNTIY
TRBV9	TRBJ1-4	ASSVAGTNEKLF
TRBV27	TRBJ2-7	ASSGAYEQY
TRBV7-3	TRBJ1-1	ASSPGQQLTEAF
TRBV30	TRBJ2-1	ASRSGIYNEQF
TRBV2	TRBJ2-1	ASSELWPNEQF
TRBV10-2	TRBJ1-5	ASSEGQYSNQPQH
TRBV12-5	TRBJ2-5	ASGGSPTEETQY
TRBV3-1/TRBV3-2	TRBJ1-5	ASSHRGKLGQPQH
TRBV7-8	TRBJ1-5	ASRETGSDQPQH
TRBV5-1	TRBJ2-1	ASSLAGGRVSNEQF
TRBV30	TRBJ2-1	AWSPVWLREQF
TRBV6-5	TRBJ1-2	ASSTDGTASYGYT
TRBV7-9	TRBJ1-2	ASSLGGVYGYT
TRBV30	TRBJ1-6	AWSGSGGTGNSPLH
TRBV19	TRBJ1-1	ASSPGSGGAEAF
TRBV6-5	TRBJ1-2	ASSYFRGANYGYT
TRBV9	TRBJ1-2	ASSVDPFTAYGYT
TRBV10-3	TRBJ2-7	AISDIGTTYEQY
TRBV12-3/TRBV12-4	TRBJ1-2	ASTLGGASGYT
TRBV5-6	TRBJ1-5	ASSLGQGRINQPQH
TRBV28	TRBJ2-3	ASSSRGENTDTQY
TRBV7-2	TRBJ1-2	ASSPRQGPDYGYT
TRBV6-5	TRBJ2-5	ASSYSSAQETQY